Reported below is one TCR beta chain. Its target is unknown. These data come from a study of cytomegalovirus exposure and HLA in healthy donors. On the study more broadly: In an earlier analysis, 117 million unique TCR beta sequences were found from 150 million to 200 million T cells. Findings and limits, study-wide: Immune exposure information available was restricted to CMV serostatus. Later analysis identified a missense DCLRE1C variant that was linked to TCR beta V- and J-gene trimming. Through in vitro validation, a few CMV-associated chains were shown to be specific for CMV antigens.

Researchers ran the PCR with 60 Vbeta and 13 Jbeta primers. Clones were sequenced by immunoSEQ multiplex PCR, and TCRdb holds only the in-frame ones, with some missing. The listing records about 100,000 clones. With V trimmed by 3 bases and J by 4 bases, 2 bases remained unmatched. CDR3 length: 14 amino acids. Per germline, CDR1 SGHNT and CDR2 YYREEE (reference sequence). This TCR derives from a girl aged 5 to 17 in good health and CMV-seropositive. The gene calls are TRBV5-4 and TRBJ2-1; 9 bases fit TRBD1. Specimen: PBMCs. The chain's CDR3 is CASSSGQGYNEQFF. The DNA of the CDR3 is TGTGCCAGCAGCTCGGGACAGGGATACAATGAGCAGTTCTTC.